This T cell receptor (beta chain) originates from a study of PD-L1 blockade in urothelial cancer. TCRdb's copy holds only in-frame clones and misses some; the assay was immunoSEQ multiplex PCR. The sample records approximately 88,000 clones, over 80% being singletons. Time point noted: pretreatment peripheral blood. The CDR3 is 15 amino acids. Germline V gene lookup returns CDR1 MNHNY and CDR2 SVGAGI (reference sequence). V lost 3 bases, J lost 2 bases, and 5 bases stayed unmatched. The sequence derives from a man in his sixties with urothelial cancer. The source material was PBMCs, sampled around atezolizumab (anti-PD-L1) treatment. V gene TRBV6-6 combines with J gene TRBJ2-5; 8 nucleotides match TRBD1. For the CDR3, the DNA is TGTGCCAGCAGTTATAGGACAGGGATTCAAGAGACCCAGTACTTC. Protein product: CASSYRTGIQETQYF.